The rows below give T cell receptor beta chains drawn from one sample of a study of high-grade serous ovarian cancer treatment subgroups. Profiled with immunoSEQ multiplex PCR; TCRdb holds only in-frame clones, not every one. Of some 5,000 clones listed, approximately 68% are singletons. The sequenced sample consisted of tumor tissue. All receptors derive from a human donor with high-grade serous ovarian cancer. CDR3s include the opening cysteine and the closing phenylalanine or tryptophan. The D gene is left open where the match is weak. The size entry is marked missing in some rows and otherwise reads once, few, many or a size class.

d_gene	v_gene	j_gene	abundance	CDR3nt	CDR3aa
.	TRBV6-1	TRBJ1-1	.	TGTGCCAGCAGTACCCAGAACACTGAAGCTTTCTTT	CASSTQNTEAFF
.	TRBV19	TRBJ1-3	.	TGTGCCAGTATCCCCCAGAGCTCTGGAAACACCATATATTTT	CASIPQSSGNTIYF
.	TRBV4-1	TRBJ1-6	.	TGCGCCAGCAGCCAAGCGGTCTTGGGTAATTCACCCCTCCACTTT	CASSQAVLGNSPLHF
TRBD2	TRBV7-9	TRBJ2-1	.	TGTGCCAGCAGCAACCGACTAGCGGGGGGGCGGACTGACTATGAGCAGTTCTTC	CASSNRLAGGRTDYEQFF
.	TRBV7-9	TRBJ2-7	.	TGTGCCAGCAGCTTAGCGGGGCAGAGTTACGAGCAGTACTTC	CASSLAGQSYEQYF
.	TRBV7-2	TRBJ1-1	once	TGTGCCAGCAGCCCGAGGCTGGGGGTGAATACTGAAGCTTTCTTT	CASSPRLGVNTEAFF
.	TRBV7-2	TRBJ1-1	.	TGTGCCAGCAGCTTCTCTCTGGACGCTTTCTTT	CASSFSLDAFF
TRBD2	TRBV11-2	TRBJ2-1	.	TGTGCCAGCAGCTACCGACTAGCGGGGGTTTACAATGAGCAGTTCTTC	CASSYRLAGVYNEQFF
.	TRBV6-4	TRBJ1-2	few	TGTGCCAGCAGTGACTCGTTCAAGGCCCATTTGGACGGCTACACCTTC	CASSDSFKAHLDGYTF
.	TRBV5-1	TRBJ2-5	.	TGCGCCAGCAGCTTGGAAGGGAGAGAGACCCAGTACTTC	CASSLEGRETQYF
TRBD1	TRBV5-1	TRBJ2-2	.	TGCGCCAGCACCTCGACAGGGGGAAACACCGGGGAGCTGTTTTTT	CASTSTGGNTGELFF
.	TRBV19	TRBJ2-2	.	TGTGCCAGTAGTAATTCGGGGGTCGGGGAGCTGTTTTTT	CASSNSGVGELFF
TRBD1	TRBV30	TRBJ2-5	.	TGTGCCTGGAACGGACAGGGACAAGAGACCCAGTACTTC	CAWNGQGQETQYF
.	TRBV7-9	TRBJ2-3	.	TGTGCCAGCAGCCCCGCGCTGGGTCTAGATAACACAGATACGCAGTATTTT	CASSPALGLDNTDTQYF
TRBD1	TRBV4-3	TRBJ1-1	few	TGCGCCAGCAGCCAAGATCCCCAGGGGGGCGATTTCGGAGAAGCTTTCTTT	CASSQDPQGGDFGEAFF
.	TRBV19	TRBJ1-2	.	TGTGCCAGTAGTCCTCGGGCTCTCCGGGCTGGGGGCTACACCTTC	CASSPRALRAGGYTF
.	TRBV7-3	TRBJ1-1	.	TGTGCCAGCAGTGAACAAGCGAGGGCGCGGGACACTGAAGCTTTCTTT	CASSEQARARDTEAFF
TRBD1	TRBV7-9	TRBJ1-2	once	TGTGCCAGCAGCCCCCAGGTAGGGGGCATCTATGGCTACACCTTC	CASSPQVGGIYGYTF
.	TRBV11-2	TRBJ2-1	.	TGTGCCAGCAGCTTAGATCGGGATGAGCAGTTCTTC	CASSLDRDEQFF
.	TRBV18	TRBJ2-7	.	TGTGCCAGCTCACCACCGGAGAGCTACGAGCAGTACTTC	CASSPPESYEQYF
TRBD1	TRBV5-5	TRBJ1-4	.	TGTGCCAGCAGTGCTCCGGGACAGACTAATGAAAAACTGTTTTTT	CASSAPGQTNEKLFF
TRBD1	TRBV4-1	TRBJ1-4	.	TGCGCCAGCAGCCCGGGACAGGGGAGTGAAAAACTGTTTTTT	CASSPGQGSEKLFF
.	TRBV5-5	TRBJ1-3	.	TGTGCCAGCAGGGTGGGCAGCTCTGGAAACACCATATATTTT	CASRVGSSGNTIYF
TRBD1	TRBV6-5	TRBJ2-7	.	TGTGCCAGCAGTTACTCGAGGGACAGCCATTACGAGCAGTACTTC	CASSYSRDSHYEQYF
.	TRBV11-2	TRBJ1-2	.	TGTGCCAGCAGCTTACTTTTAAGCAGGGGAAAGAATGGCTACACCTTC	CASSLLLSRGKNGYTF
TRBD2	TRBV9	TRBJ2-3	few	TGTGCCAGCAGCGTAGCTACGGGGGGGGCTAGCACAGATACGCAGTATTTT	CASSVATGGASTDTQYF
.	TRBV7-9	TRBJ2-5	.	TGTGCCAGCAGCATTAAAGAGACCCAGTACTTC	CASSIKETQYF
TRBD2	TRBV7-9	TRBJ2-6	once	TGTGCCAGCAGCTCCCCAGCGGGGGGCGGTGGGGCCAACGTCCTGACTTTC	CASSSPAGGGGANVLTF
.	TRBV5-4	TRBJ2-3	.	TGTGCCAGCAGCTCAACGGCAGATACGCAGTATTTT	CASSSTADTQYF
.	TRBV5-5	TRBJ2-5	.	TGTGCCAGCAGCCCCCCCGGGGGCGACGGGACCCAGTACTTC	CASSPPGGDGTQYF
TRBD1	TRBV5-1	TRBJ2-2	.	TGCGCCAGCAGCTTTGGGACAGGTCCGAACCGGGAGCTGTTTTTT	CASSFGTGPNRELFF
.	TRBV28	TRBJ1-5	.	TGTGCCACACGCCGGGATAGGGGGTACGGCAATCAGCCCCAGCATTTT	CATRRDRGYGNQPQHF
TRBD1	TRBV29-1	TRBJ2-2	.	TGCAGCGTTGATACAGGGGGCTTCACCGGGGAGCTGTTTTTT	CSVDTGGFTGELFF
TRBD2	TRBV4-2	TRBJ2-3	once	TGTGCCAGCAGCCAAGATCCGAGTAGCGGGGACACAGATACGCAGTATTTT	CASSQDPSSGDTDTQYF